This TCR beta chain appears in the sequencing data of a study of monozygotic twins with inflammatory bowel disease. TCRdb reprocessed the 5' RACE reads and stores each CDR3 protein as one record, lacking DNA. The table gives about 300,000 distinct CDR3 sequences; the top ten clones make up 5.6% of it. The sequenced sample was blood. The sequence was collected from a human donor with ulcerative colitis or Crohn's disease, or a healthy co-twin of an affected twin (not recorded which).

CDR3 in amino acids: CASSLITLQETQYF. The chain links TRBV7-2 to TRBJ2-5. The CDR3 covers 14 residues. Germline V gene sequence: CDR1 SGHTA, CDR2 FQGNSA.